Each of the 3 T cell receptor beta chains below was sequenced from the same sample in a study of PD-1 blockade in classical Hodgkin lymphoma. Data came from immunoSEQ multiplex PCR; TCRdb stores just in-frame clones and leaves some out. The data contain approximately 46,000 clones, approximately 70% of them singletons. Relapses following autologous stem cell transplantation were seen in all patients, with brentuximab vedotin exposure varying. Specimen: peripheral blood mononuclear cells (PBMCs), collected at baseline. The receptors here all came from a human donor with classical Hodgkin lymphoma.

The J gene is TRBJ2-2, the V gene TRBV11-1; 8 positions match TRBD2. V lost 3 bases to trimming and J lost 1 base; unmatched junction nucleotides: 7. The length of the CDR3 is 17 residues. CDR1 and CDR2 from the germline V gene are SGHAT and FQDESV (reference sequence). The chain's CDR3 is CASSFSRGGWNTGELFF. In DNA, the CDR3 is TGTGCCAGCAGCTTTTCTCGGGGGGGCTGGAACACCGGGGAGCTGTTTTTT.

The J gene is TRBJ1-5, the V gene TRBV6-1; D gene ambiguous. Looked up from germline, CDR1 is MNHNS and CDR2 is SASEGT. CDR3 length: 14 amino acids. V was shortened by 4 bases and J by 0 bases, with 7 bases between the two germline ends. CDR3 DNA sequence: TGTGCCAGCAGTGTCATGTCTAGCAATCAGCCCCAGCATTTT. Its protein product is CASSVMSSNQPQHF.

The genes are TRBV7-3 and TRBJ1-2; tentatively, D is TRBD1 (5 bases). The CDR3 is made up of 14 amino acids. CDR1 SGHTA and CDR2 FQGTGA come from the germline V gene. Trimming removed 5 bases from V and 3 bases from J, with 13 bases in between. The CDR3 spells CASSPTGGDYGYTF. CDR3 sequence (DNA): TGTGCCAGCAGCCCGACGGGAGGGGACTATGGCTACACCTTC.